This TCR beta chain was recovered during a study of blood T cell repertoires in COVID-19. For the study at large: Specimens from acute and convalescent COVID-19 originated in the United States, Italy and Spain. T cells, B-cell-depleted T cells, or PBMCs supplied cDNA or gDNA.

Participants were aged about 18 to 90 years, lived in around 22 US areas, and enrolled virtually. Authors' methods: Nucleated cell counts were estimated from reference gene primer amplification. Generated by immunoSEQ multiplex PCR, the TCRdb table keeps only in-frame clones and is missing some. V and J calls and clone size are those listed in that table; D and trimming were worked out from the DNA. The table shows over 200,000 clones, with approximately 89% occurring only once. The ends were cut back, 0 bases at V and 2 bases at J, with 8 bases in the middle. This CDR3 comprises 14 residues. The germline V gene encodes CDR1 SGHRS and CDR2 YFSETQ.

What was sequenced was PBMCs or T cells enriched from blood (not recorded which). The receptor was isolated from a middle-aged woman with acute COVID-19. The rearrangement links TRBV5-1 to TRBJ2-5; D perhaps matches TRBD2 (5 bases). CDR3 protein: CASSLVRGQETQYF. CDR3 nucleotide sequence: TGCGCCAGCAGCTTGGTTCGGGGTCAAGAGACCCAGTACTTC.